One sample yielded the 15 T cell receptor beta chains listed below, sequenced in a study of tumor and adjacent non-tumor tissue in lung cancer. The template was RNA from unsorted bulk tissue. More than 3 cm separated this lung sample from the edge of the tumor. Three rounds of nested PCR, following a modified ARM-PCR protocol, produced the TCRbeta library. TCRdb ran MiXCR on the multiplex PCR reads and lists one entry per CDR3 protein. This sample carries around 80,000 distinct CDR3 sequences, around 80% of them seen once, and the ten largest clones take about two fifths. Sequencing used distant non-tumor lung tissue. These receptor sequences come from a man between 65 and 85 years old with non-small cell lung cancer.

V usage is TRBV11-3 and J usage is TRBJ2-1; possibly TRBD2 for D (7 bases). The ends were cut back, 0 bases at V and 13 bases at J, with 22 bases in the middle. CDR3 length equals 16 residues. Germline V CDR1 and CDR2: SGHNT, YENEEA. CDR3 residues: CASSLEPTGGMGDQFF. The CDR3 DNA follows: TGTGCCAGCAGCTTAGAACCCACGGGGGGCATGGGTGATCAGTTCTTC.

The chain employs TRBV28 and TRBJ1-2, with TRBD1 identical over 11 bases. The germline CDR1 and CDR2 sequences are MDHEN and SYDVKM. The CDR3 is 14 residues long. The junction had 5 bases not matched to a gene; V was cut back by 6 bases and J by 5 bases. The CDR3 reads CASRMDRGQYGYTF. The CDR3 DNA sequence: TGTGCCAGCAGGATGGACAGGGGGCAGTATGGCTACACCTTC.

As for this clonotype: Mismatch with germline at one junction end may stem from a read error. The rearrangement uses TRBV29-1 and TRBJ1-2; D call uncertain. The CDR3 runs 13 residues. From germline, CDR1 is SQVTM and CDR2 ANQGSEA. CDR3 coding DNA: TGCAGCGTCTCCACAATAGCCAACTATGACTACACCTTC. The encoded protein is CSVSTIANYDYTF.

J is TRBJ2-7 and V is TRBV10-3; D is uncertain. The CDR3 loop spans 14 amino acids. V lost 5 bases and J lost 0, with 11 bases in between. The germline V gene has CDR1 ENHRY and CDR2 SYGVKD. CDR3 sequence reads: CAISKSDNSYEQYF. CDR3 sequence (DNA): TGTGCCATCAGTAAGAGTGACAACTCCTACGAGCAGTACTTC.

In the case of this clonotype: At one of its ends the junction is not consistent with the germline gene, which may arise from a read error. The chain uses TRBV5-5 and TRBJ2-1; D is perhaps TRBD1 (6 bases). Germline lookup yields CDR1 SGHKS and CDR2 YYEKEE (reference sequence). CDR3 length: 12 residues. CDR3 residues: CASSFEGDELFF. The CDR3 nucleotides are TGTGCCAGCAGCTTCGAGGGGGATGAGCTGTTTTTC.

Of note for this clonotype: At one end the junction does not follow the germline gene, possibly because of a read error. This rearrangement joins TRBV12-5 to TRBJ1-5; D is unclear. The CDR3 consists of 15 residues. Per germline, CDR1 LGHNT and CDR2 FRNRAP. The CDR3 DNA reads as TGTGCTGGTGGGAGCGCCCGGCAGTCCAATCAGCCCCGGCATTTT. Residues: CAGGSARQSNQPRHF.

The DNA for the CDR3 is TGTACCAACAGTTACTTGCGGGAGGGGTACCAAGAGACCCAGTACTTC. Its translation is CTNSYLREGYQETQYF. The J gene is TRBJ2-5, the V gene TRBV6-2 or TRBV6-3; 9 bases match TRBD2. The V gene's germline CDR1 is MNHEY and CDR2 SVGEGT. This CDR3 contains 16 residues.

V usage is TRBV4-1 and J usage is TRBJ2-7; D remains unclear. Germline V CDR1 and CDR2: MGHRA, YSYEKL. The CDR3 length is 14 residues. Trimming removed 4 bases from V and 0 bases from J, with 10 bases in between. Here the CDR3 reads CASSLGYRSYEQYF. In DNA, the CDR3 is TGCGCCAGCAGCCTGGGGTACCGCTCCTACGAGCAGTACTTC.

Turning to this clonotype: One junction end does not reproduce the germline sequence, and a read error may be involved. V usage is TRBV20-1 and J usage is TRBJ1-2; no firm D call. Germline assignment: CDR1 DFQATT and CDR2 SNEGSKA (reference sequence). The CDR3 consists of 13 residues. CDR3 in amino acids: CSALDYAYYSYTF. The CDR3, as DNA: TGCAGTGCATTGGATTATGCTTACTATAGCTACACCTTC.

A note on this clonotype: The junction departs from germline at one end; a sequencing error may be responsible. The V call is TRBV7-9, the J call TRBJ1-1, with D maybe TRBD1 (5 bases). Germline V lookup: CDR1 SEHNR, CDR2 FQNEAQ (reference sequence). The CDR3 length is 14 residues. CDR3 sequence (DNA): TGTGCCAGCAGCTTATCAGACAGACCACGGGATTCTCTCTTT. It yields the protein CASSLSDRPRDSLF.

Note on this clonotype: Compared with germline, one end of the junction differs, possibly owing to a read error. The rearrangement links TRBV5-1 to TRBJ2-6; possibly TRBD2 for D (6 bases). CDR1 is SGHRS and CDR2 is YFSETQ in the germline V gene. The CDR3 is 17 residues long. The CDR3 loop reads CASTADGGNSEANVLTF. CDR3 sequence (DNA): TGCGCCAGCACCGCGGACGGGGGAAACTCTGAGGCCAACGTCCTGACTTTC.

Notes on this clonotype: This may be a read error, as it is one base from a much larger clone. The chain is built from TRBV6-2 or TRBV6-3 and TRBJ1-5; the match to TRBD1 covers 11 bases. Germline CDR1 and CDR2: MNHEY and SVGEGT. This CDR3 has 15 amino acids. The CDR3 here is CASSYSGQGVQPRHF. The CDR3 DNA follows: TGTGCCAGCAGTTACTCGGGACAGGGGGTTCAGCCCCGGCATTTT.

Comments on this clonotype: Here the CDR3 omits its conserved ending phenylalanine or tryptophan, so a read error is the likely source. No DNA is shown, since the ends of the CDR3 on it are uncertain; the CDR3 is the one TCRdb lists. CDR3: CSAQIPGDIQPQHL. J is TRBJ1-5 and V is TRBV20-1; the D call of TRBD1 is as the table states it, not checked on the DNA. CDR1 is DFQATT, CDR2 SNEGSKA, per germline (reference sequence). The CDR3 is 14 amino acids long, termini counted.

This clonotype was recorded only once. The conserved final phenylalanine or tryptophan is absent from the CDR3, which likely points to a read error. As DNA, the CDR3 is TGTGCCAGCAGCTACTCGCTTGCAGATACGCAGTATTGT. Translated, it gives CASSYSLADTQYC. The chain carries TRBV6-6 and TRBJ2-3, with D uncertain. CDR3 length equals 13 residues. The germline V gene has CDR1 MNHNY and CDR2 SVGAGI (reference sequence).

As to this clonotype: An end of the junction differs from the germline gene, which may be a read error. The chain recombines TRBV11-3 with TRBJ1-1; 7 bases map to TRBD1. Germline V lookup: CDR1 SGHNT, CDR2 YENEEA. The CDR3 contains 16 residues. CDR3 in amino acids: CASRLRDRNLKIEAFF. The CDR3 DNA follows: TGTGCCAGCCGCTTACGGGACAGAAACCTGAAAATTGAAGCTTTCTTT.